A selection of T cell receptor beta chains follows, all from one sample in a study of blood T cell repertoires in COVID-19. Sequenced by immunoSEQ multiplex PCR; TCRdb stores in-frame clones only, minus some. Of 100,000 to 150,000 clones in the sample, around 87% were seen once. Sequenced input: peripheral blood. The receptors originated from a woman aged 70 to 79 with acute or convalescent COVID-19. Each CDR3 is given with its conserved first and last residue. Each record gives: clone size, V gene, J gene, D gene, CDR3 DNA, CDR3 protein. A D gene is named only where the DNA matches it firmly. Size values are once, few and many counts, or a class for expanded clones, and some rows have none.

-	TRBV11-2	TRBJ1-3	-	TGTGCCAGCAGCTTCTCCCGGGAAGGAAACACCATATATTTT	CASSFSREGNTIYF
-	TRBV4-1	TRBJ1-2	-	TGCGCCAGCAGGCCCCCAGGGGCCAACTATGGCTACACCTTC	CASRPPGANYGYTF
-	TRBV6-1	TRBJ1-6	-	TGTGCCAGCAGTGATGCAGATAATTCACCCCTCCACTTT	CASSDADNSPLHF
-	TRBV13	TRBJ1-2	-	TGTGCCAGCAGCTTAGGCGGCCGTGGCAGCCGGAGGGACAACTATGGCTACACCTTC	CASSLGGRGSRRDNYGYTF
-	TRBV12-3/TRBV12-4	TRBJ1-2	-	TGTGCCAGCAGTTTAGGAGGGAAGTATGGCTACACCTTC	CASSLGGKYGYTF
-	TRBV5-6	TRBJ1-6	TRBD1	TGTGCCAGCAGCTGGAGAATGACAGGGGACGATTCACCCCTCCACTTT	CASSWRMTGDDSPLHF
-	TRBV28	TRBJ2-7	TRBD1	TGTGCCAGCCCTGGGCCCAGGGGGCCAAACTACGAGCAGTACTTC	CASPGPRGPNYEQYF
-	TRBV28	TRBJ1-1	TRBD1	TGTGCCAGCAGTTCCCCGACAGGGGTGATGAACACTGAAGCTTTCTTT	CASSSPTGVMNTEAFF
medium-sized	TRBV11-2	TRBJ1-1	-	TGTGCCAGCAGCCCCTTACACCTGAAGAACACTGAAGCTTTCTTT	CASSPLHLKNTEAFF
-	TRBV11-2	TRBJ2-3	-	TGTGCCAGCACCTCCGACAGAAGCACAGATACGCAGTATTTT	CASTSDRSTDTQYF
-	TRBV19	TRBJ2-1	-	TGTGCCAGTGCCGAGGGCAATGAGCAGTTCTTC	CASAEGNEQFF
-	TRBV12-3/TRBV12-4	TRBJ1-1	TRBD1	TGTGCCAGCAGGGGACAGGGATACACTGAAGCTTTCTTT	CASRGQGYTEAFF
-	TRBV28	TRBJ2-7	-	TGTGCCAGCAGTACACAGGGCGACGAGCAGTACTTC	CASSTQGDEQYF
once	TRBV9	TRBJ2-2	-	TGTGCCAGCAGCGTACAGGGGTCTATCACCGGGGAGCTGTTTTTT	CASSVQGSITGELFF
few	TRBV2	TRBJ1-5	-	TGTGCCAGCAGCTTAGATAATCAGCCCCAGCATTTT	CASSLDNQPQHF
-	TRBV10-1	TRBJ2-2	TRBD2	TGCGCCAGCAGTGAGCGGACTAGCGGGGGGACCGGGGAGCTGTTTTTT	CASSERTSGGTGELFF
-	TRBV19	TRBJ1-5	TRBD1	TGTGCCAGCGAACAGGGGAGGCGCAATCAGCCCCAGCATTTT	CASEQGRRNQPQHF
-	TRBV7-9	TRBJ2-3	-	TGTGCCAGCAGCTTATGGGGGGATGATACGCAGTATTTT	CASSLWGDDTQYF
-	TRBV7-2	TRBJ2-7	TRBD2	TGTGCCAGCAGCCAAAGACTAGCGGGGGGACATCGCGAGCAGTACTTC	CASSQRLAGGHREQYF
-	TRBV19	TRBJ2-1	-	TGTGCCAGTAGTCCAAGAACCGGACAGCGAATATCCTACAATGAGCAGTTCTTC	CASSPRTGQRISYNEQFF
once	TRBV5-1	TRBJ1-1	TRBD1	TGCGCCAGCAGCACCGGACAGGGGATGAACACTGAAGCTTTCTTT	CASSTGQGMNTEAFF
-	TRBV15	TRBJ1-5	-	TGTGCCACCAGCAGCGGGAGCCCTGGCCAGCCCCAGCATTTT	CATSSGSPGQPQHF
few	TRBV6-5	TRBJ1-2	-	TGTGCCAGCAGCCCCGACAGATCCTATGGCTACACCTTC	CASSPDRSYGYTF
-	TRBV9	TRBJ1-2	-	TGTGCCAGCAGCGCCACGAGTGTGTCGGACAGACCCTATGGCTACACCTTC	CASSATSVSDRPYGYTF
-	TRBV6-6	TRBJ1-2	-	TGTGCCAGCAGTTACTCGACAGCCTATGGCTACACCTTC	CASSYSTAYGYTF
-	TRBV28	TRBJ2-7	-	TGTGCCAGCAGTTCGGGACAAGACTACGAGCAGTACTTC	CASSSGQDYEQYF
-	TRBV5-4	TRBJ2-7	TRBD1	TGTGCCAGCAGCTCTGGGGGACAGGGATACGAGCAGTACTTC	CASSSGGQGYEQYF
-	TRBV29-1	TRBJ2-6	-	TGCAGCAGTTGGGAGACTGGGGCCAACGTCCTGACTTTC	CSSWETGANVLTF
-	TRBV3-1/TRBV3-2	TRBJ2-5	TRBD2	TGTGCCAGCAGCCTCGGGACTAGCGGGGAAGAGACCCAGTACTTC	CASSLGTSGEETQYF
-	TRBV25-1	TRBJ2-5	TRBD2	TGTGCCAGCAGTGAGGATGGACTAGCGCAGCAAGAGACCCAGTACTTC	CASSEDGLAQQETQYF
-	TRBV2	TRBJ2-1	-	TGTGCCAGCAGTGATGTTGGACGGGGCTCCTACAATGAGCAGTTCTTC	CASSDVGRGSYNEQFF
-	TRBV9	TRBJ1-2	TRBD1	TGTGCCAGCAGCGTTAGAGGGGGCGGCTATGGCTACACCTTC	CASSVRGGGYGYTF
-	TRBV10-2	TRBJ2-7	TRBD1	TGCGCCAGCAGGCCTGGACAGGGGATCGACGAGCAGTACTTC	CASRPGQGIDEQYF
-	TRBV4-1	TRBJ1-2	-	TGCGCCAGCAGCGGAGACAGCCTCTATGGCTACACCTTC	CASSGDSLYGYTF
-	TRBV28	TRBJ2-2	-	TGTGCCAGCAGTTTGGGCAGGGGAAAACCCGGGGAGCTGTTTTTT	CASSLGRGKPGELFF
-	TRBV19	TRBJ2-2	-	TGTGCCAGTAGTATCCCGGCGAACACCGGGGAGCTGTTTTTT	CASSIPANTGELFF
-	TRBV2	TRBJ1-1	TRBD1	TGTGCCAGCAGCTGGGACAGGGAAGGGGCTTTCTTT	CASSWDREGAFF
-	TRBV4-1	TRBJ1-2	TRBD1	TGCGCCAGCAGCCCGGGACAGGCTGCAGACTATGGCTACACCTTC	CASSPGQAADYGYTF
-	TRBV5-1	TRBJ1-3	TRBD1	TGCGCCAGCAGCCTGAACTACAGGGGCTTGGGTAACACCATATATTTT	CASSLNYRGLGNTIYF
-	TRBV27	TRBJ2-7	-	TGTGCCAGCAGTTTTAGGGGCTGGAACTGGGCCTACGAGCAGTACTTC	CASSFRGWNWAYEQYF